Listed here are 29 T cell receptor beta chains from one sample, sequenced in a study of blood T cell repertoires in COVID-19. Sequenced by immunoSEQ multiplex PCR; TCRdb stores in-frame clones only, minus some. The data hold about 230,000 clones, with around 89% observed a single time. The specimen sequenced was PBMCs or T cells enriched from blood (not recorded which). These receptors all stem from a woman between 35 and 50 years old with acute COVID-19.

The rearrangement links TRBV3-1 (or the pseudogene TRBV3-2) to TRBJ1-1; 7 bases match TRBD1. The junction had 11 bases not matched to a gene; V was cut back by 5 bases and J by 5 bases. This CDR3 spans 15 amino acids. CDR1 is LGHDT and CDR2 is YNNKEL in the germline V gene (reference sequence). The CDR3 DNA follows: TGTGCCAGCAGCTCCCCGGGTAGGGGGCTGACTGAAGCTTTCTTT. It translates to CASSSPGRGLTEAFF.

The genes are TRBV5-4 and TRBJ2-5, with 15 bases aligning to TRBD2. Germline V lookup: CDR1 SGHNT, CDR2 YYREEE (reference sequence). The CDR3 spans 15 residues. V shed 5 bases and J 2 bases; nucleotides not matched to a gene: 1. CDR3 region: CASRGLAGGQETQYF. The CDR3 nucleotides are TGTGCCAGCAGGGGACTAGCGGGGGGTCAAGAGACCCAGTACTTC.

This rearrangement joins TRBV29-1 to TRBJ2-1; 7 bases fit TRBD2. CDR1 and CDR2 from the germline V gene are SQVTM and ANQGSEA. This CDR3 has 12 residues. V shed 7 bases, J shed 7 bases, and the junction held 7 bases outside the gene matches. CDR3: CSAIPGGNEQFF. CDR3 sequence (DNA): TGCAGCGCGATCCCGGGGGGAAATGAGCAGTTCTTC.

This clone is a singleton in its sample. The chain joins TRBV5-1 to TRBJ2-3; 10 bases are shared with TRBD2. CDR1 is SGHRS and CDR2 is YFSETQ in the germline V gene. The junction had 10 bases not matched to a gene; V was cut back by 0 bases and J by 6 bases. CDR3 length equals 17 residues. CDR3 DNA sequence: TGCGCCAGCAGCTTGGACGTGGGAGCGGGGGGGACGGATACGCAGTATTTT. As protein: CASSLDVGAGGTDTQYF. Drawing the rest from reference TRBV5-1 and TRBJ2-3, the complete variable domain is KAGVTQTPRYLIKTRGQQVTLSCSPISGHRSVSWYQQTPGQGLQFLFEYFSETQRNKGNFPGRFSGRQFSNSRSEMNVSTLELGDSALYLCASSLDVGAGGTDTQYFGPGTRLTVL.

The chain carries TRBV5-1 and TRBJ1-6; D not resolved. CDR1 and CDR2 from the germline V gene are SGHRS and YFSETQ. This CDR3 is built from 13 residues. V was shortened by 0 bases and J by 11 bases, with 9 bases between the two germline ends. CDR3 nucleotides: TGCGCCAGCAGCTTGGCGGGTTTTCCACCCCTCCACTTT. Protein product: CASSLAGFPPLHF. Combining the CDR3 with reference TRBV5-1 and TRBJ1-6 gives the whole variable domain KAGVTQTPRYLIKTRGQQVTLSCSPISGHRSVSWYQQTPGQGLQFLFEYFSETQRNKGNFPGRFSGRQFSNSRSEMNVSTLELGDSALYLCASSLAGFPPLHFGNGTRLTVT.

The chain is built from TRBV9 and TRBJ1-1; TRBD1 agrees at 10 bases. The CDR3 runs to 15 residues. CDR1 is SGDLS, CDR2 YYNGEE, per germline. V lost 3 bases, J lost 0 bases, and 2 bases stayed unmatched. The CDR3 spells CASSGQGALNTEAFF. The CDR3 DNA follows: TGTGCCAGCAGCGGACAGGGGGCCTTGAACACTGAAGCTTTCTTT.

This clone was observed once. V usage is TRBV5-4 and J usage is TRBJ2-3; TRBD2 agrees at 14 bases. The CDR3 sequence is 17 residues long. Trimming took 4 bases from V and 4 from J; bases not matched to a gene: 8. In germline, CDR1 is SGHNT, CDR2 YYREEE (reference sequence). CDR3 nucleotide sequence: TGTGCCAGCAGCCTCGGACCGGGACTAGCGGGAGCAGATACGCAGTATTTT. Amino acids: CASSLGPGLAGADTQYF.

The J gene is TRBJ2-1, the V gene TRBV10-1; maybe TRBD2 (5 bases). CDR1 is WNHNN, CDR2 SYGVQD, per germline (reference sequence). Trimming cost V 7 bases and J 9 bases, with 16 bases left between them. There are 13 residues in the CDR3. The CDR3 sequence: CASTVGRESEQFF. The DNA for the CDR3 is TGCGCCAGCACCGTCGGAAGGGAGAGTGAGCAGTTCTTC.

V usage is TRBV12-5 and J usage is TRBJ1-3; possibly TRBD1 for D (5 bases). With 6 bases removed from V and 2 bases from J, the gap between germline ends came to 11 bases. The length of the CDR3 is 14 residues. CDR1 LGHNT and CDR2 FRNRAP come from the germline V gene. This CDR3 reads CASGTGTPGNTIYF. CDR3 DNA: TGTGCTAGTGGGACCGGGACTCCTGGAAACACCATATATTTT.

The chain joins TRBV5-1 to TRBJ2-7; D unresolved. This CDR3 is built from 14 residues. Trimming took 0 bases from V and 3 from J, leaving 10 bases between them. The V gene's germline CDR1 is SGHRS and CDR2 YFSETQ. The CDR3 coding sequence is TGCGCCAGCAGCTTGGAATCCTTCCTCTACGAGCAGTACTTC. Translation gives CASSLESFLYEQYF.

The chain uses TRBV7-9 and TRBJ2-1; 8 bases agree with TRBD1. Germline CDR1 is SEHNR and CDR2 is FQNEAQ (reference sequence). The trim removed 2 bases at V and 7 bases at J, leaving 4 bases unmatched. The CDR3 spans 14 residues. The CDR3 loop reads CASSLNRGTNEQFF. CDR3 DNA: TGTGCCAGCAGCTTAAACAGGGGGACTAATGAGCAGTTCTTC.

This chain links TRBV5-4 with TRBJ2-1, with 14 bases fitting TRBD2. The CDR3 is 17 residues long. Looked up from germline, CDR1 is SGHNT and CDR2 is YYREEE (reference sequence). V dropped 2 bases and J dropped 8; count of bases not matched to a gene: 9. CDR3 loop: CASSFRLAGGLLDEQFF. Here the CDR3 DNA reads TGTGCCAGCAGCTTCCGACTAGCGGGGGGGCTGTTGGATGAGCAGTTCTTC.

This clone occurred once. Other DNA sequences from this sample encode an identical CDR3 as well. The V call is TRBV29-1, the J call TRBJ1-1; the D is unclear. CDR3 length: 12 residues. V lost 4 bases, J lost 1 base, and 7 bases lay in between. CDR1 is SQVTM, CDR2 ANQGSEA, per germline. The CDR3 reads CSVVRGNTEAFF. CDR3 in DNA: TGCAGCGTTGTGAGAGGGAACACTGAAGCTTTCTTT.

This chain connects TRBV10-2 to TRBJ1-4; 8 nucleotides line up with TRBD1. This CDR3 is 18 amino acids long. In germline, CDR1 is WSHSY, CDR2 SAAADI. J was trimmed by 5 bases and V by 6 bases; bases with no gene match: 17. The CDR3 DNA follows: TGCGCCAGCAGCTTACGACGGACAGGGTCAGTAGGGAATGAAAAACTGTTTTTT. Amino acids: CASSLRRTGSVGNEKLFF.

This sequence joins TRBV5-1 and TRBJ2-3, with no clear D. The CDR3 totals 14 residues. The V and J ends lost 0 bases and 2 bases respectively, with 7 bases between them. The germline gives CDR1 SGHRS, CDR2 YFSETQ. The CDR3 DNA reads as TGCGCCAGCAGCTTGGGAGCCCACACAGATACGCAGTATTTT. Its translation is CASSLGAHTDTQYF. Variable domain in full (rest from reference TRBV5-1 and TRBJ2-3): KAGVTQTPRYLIKTRGQQVTLSCSPISGHRSVSWYQQTPGQGLQFLFEYFSETQRNKGNFPGRFSGRQFSNSRSEMNVSTLELGDSALYLCASSLGAHTDTQYFGPGTRLTVL.

This clone was seen a handful of times. The rearrangement joins TRBV28 to TRBJ1-1; D uncertain. Germline CDR1 MDHEN, CDR2 SYDVKM. Trimming took 7 bases from V and 6 from J, leaving 12 bases between them. The CDR3 spans 12 residues. Written as DNA, the CDR3 is TGTGCCAGCAACCCGCAGAGGGCTGAAGCTTTCTTT. Its translation is CASNPQRAEAFF.

In DNA, the CDR3 is TGTGCCAGCAGCTTGACAGGGGGCGCGTCTGGCTACACCTTC. Encoded protein: CASSLTGGASGYTF. This chain uses TRBV5-4 with TRBJ1-2, with 9 bases that match TRBD1. Trimming removed 1 base from V and 7 bases from J; junction bases left unmatched: 5. This CDR3 has 14 amino acids. The germline CDR1 and CDR2 sequences are SGHNT and YYREEE (reference sequence).

The chain joins TRBV7-9 to TRBJ2-7, with D tentatively TRBD1 (6 bases). CDR1 is SEHNR and CDR2 is FQNEAQ in the germline V gene (reference sequence). The CDR3 extends over 14 amino acids. Between the trimmed V and J ends, which lost 3 bases and 0 bases, there was a span of 9 bases. CDR3 bases: TGTGCCAGCAGCTTGAGGGACAACTCCTACGAGCAGTACTTC. Protein product: CASSLRDNSYEQYF.

The chain is built from TRBV19 and TRBJ1-2; maybe TRBD1 (6 bases). Germline CDR1 LNHDA, CDR2 SQIVND (reference sequence). The germline V and J ends were trimmed by 6 bases and 5 bases, with 13 bases remaining between them. This CDR3 is 13 amino acids long. CDR3 region: CASSTQGSYGYTF. The CDR3 nucleotides are TGTGCCAGTAGCACACAGGGTTCGTATGGCTACACCTTC.

This clone was counted a single time. This chain connects TRBV2 to TRBJ1-5, with D perhaps TRBD1 (6 bases). CDR1 is SNHLY and CDR2 is FYNNEI in the germline V gene. The CDR3 has 14 amino acids. The ends were cut back, 7 bases at V and 2 bases at J, with 12 bases in the middle. The CDR3 spells CASTERQGNQPQHF. CDR3 bases: TGTGCCAGCACCGAACGACAGGGCAATCAGCCCCAGCATTTT.

The V gene is TRBV24-1, the J gene TRBJ1-5; D call uncertain. CDR1 and CDR2 (germline): KGHDR, SFDVKD. V lost 2 bases and J 0 bases, leaving 13 bases between the germline ends. The length of the CDR3 is 17 residues. The DNA for the CDR3 is TGTGCCACCAGTGATTCCAGACATCCCTATAGCAATCAGCCCCAGCATTTT. Translation gives CATSDSRHPYSNQPQHF.

V usage is TRBV6-6 and J usage is TRBJ1-2, with D unresolved. This CDR3 has 14 residues. The germline V gene has CDR1 MNHNY and CDR2 SVGAGI (reference sequence). V dropped 0 bases and J dropped 1 base, with 6 bases sitting between them. CDR3 bases: TGTGCCAGCAGTTACTCGAGGATTAACTATGGCTACACCTTC. Translation: CASSYSRINYGYTF.

The chain employs TRBV5-1 and TRBJ2-3; 8 nucleotides agree with TRBD1. Germline V gene data show CDR1 as SGHRS and CDR2 as YFSETQ. This CDR3 is built from 14 residues. Trimming took 2 bases from V and 4 from J; bases not matched to a gene: 3. The chain's CDR3 is CASSFGRGPDTQYF. CDR3 bases: TGCGCCAGCAGCTTCGGCAGGGGGCCAGATACGCAGTATTTT.

The rearrangement uses TRBV12-3 or TRBV12-4 and TRBJ1-1, with D uncertain. There are 13 residues in the CDR3. The ends were cut back, 7 bases at V and 0 bases at J, with 9 bases in the middle. CDR3 sequence reads: CASTPEMNTEAFF. In nucleotides, the CDR3 is TGTGCCAGCACCCCCGAGATGAACACTGAAGCTTTCTTT.

The V gene is TRBV30, the J gene TRBJ2-3; 7 bases are shared with TRBD2. CDR3 length equals 17 residues. The junction had 13 bases not matched to a gene; V was cut back by 2 bases and J by 2 bases. Germline V gene sequence: CDR1 GTSNPN, CDR2 SVGIG (reference sequence). In DNA, the CDR3 is TGTGCCTGGAGTTCTTATACGGCGACTAGCCTCACAGATACGCAGTATTTT. This codes for CAWSSYTATSLTDTQYF. Looking up the rest from reference TRBV30 and TRBJ2-3 gives the full variable domain: SQTIHQWPATLVQPVGSPLSLECTVEGTSNPNLYWYRQAAGRGLQLLFYSVGIGQISSEVPQNLSASRPQDRQFILSSKKLLLSDSGFYLCAWSSYTATSLTDTQYFGPGTRLTVL.

The chain joins TRBV7-2 to TRBJ1-3, with TRBD1 as a possible D gene (5 bases). This CDR3 region has 15 residues. Between the trimmed V and J ends, which lost 0 bases and 2 bases, there was a span of 8 bases. CDR1 and CDR2 (germline): SGHTA, FQGNSA. CDR3 sequence: CASSLAPGAGNTIYF. In DNA, the CDR3 is TGTGCCAGCAGCTTAGCGCCGGGGGCTGGAAACACCATATATTTT.

There are many counts of this clone. The chain uses TRBV6-4 and TRBJ2-2; 11 bases match TRBD2. Germline trimming cut 4 bases from V and 4 bases from J; bases unmatched to any gene: 8. The length of the CDR3 is 17 residues. Per germline, CDR1 MRHNA and CDR2 SNTAGT. CDR3 nucleotides: TGTGCCAGCAGTGCGACCGCCGGGACTAGCGGCACCGGGGAGCTGTTTTTT. Translation: CASSATAGTSGTGELFF.

The chain carries TRBV25-1 and TRBJ1-6, with a tentative D call TRBD1 (5 bases). Trimming removed 7 bases from V and 0 bases from J, with 10 bases in between. Germline V gives CDR1 MGHDK, CDR2 SYGVNS. This CDR3 contains 15 residues. CDR3 DNA sequence: TGTGCCAGCACCGCGGGGACCTCCTATAATTCACCCCTCCACTTT. This codes for CASTAGTSYNSPLHF.

The V call is TRBV4-1, the J call TRBJ1-3; 7 bases align to TRBD1. V shed 1 base and J 0 bases; nucleotides not matched to a gene: 6. The CDR3 totals 17 residues. Germline CDR1 MGHRA, CDR2 YSYEKL. The CDR3 DNA reads as TGCGCCAGCAGCCAAGGCCGAGGGGGCGTCTCTGGAAACACCATATATTTT. Residues: CASSQGRGGVSGNTIYF.